These 21 T cell receptor beta chains came from one sample sequenced in a study of blood T cells in healthy people across ages. Alongside a J-beta primer mix, a sample-barcoded 5' primer served in a second PCR lasting about 7 to 12 cycles. TCRdb re-called the 5' RACE reads through MiXCR, storing one row per CDR3 protein. The data contain about 1,600,000 distinct CDR3 sequences, about 40% of them singletons. The sample taken for sequencing was blood. Receptor source: a woman between 18 and 29 years old in good health.

This chain connects TRBV6-2 or TRBV6-3 to TRBJ2-1; 10 bases line up with TRBD1. The CDR3 runs 16 residues. Germline V gene lookup returns CDR1 MNHEY and CDR2 SVGEGT. With V trimmed by 8 bases and J by 8 bases, 15 bases remained unmatched. The CDR3 region has the DNA TGTGCCAGCCAGACTAGAGGACAGGGGGATCGGGATGAGCAGTTCTTC. Amino acids: CASQTRGQGDRDEQFF.

The chain joins TRBV20-1 to TRBJ2-5, with TRBD2 identical over 10 bases. The length of the CDR3 is 12 residues. The germline V gene has CDR1 DFQATT and CDR2 SNEGSKA (reference sequence). V was clipped by 6 bases and J by 11 bases; unmatched bases: 9. This CDR3 reads CSATGLAHEQYF. The CDR3 DNA reads TGCAGTGCCACGGGACTAGCGCATGAGCAGTACTTC.

The sample holds a few counts of this clonotype. The genes are TRBV28 and TRBJ2-3; D is possibly TRBD1 (6 bases). The CDR3 loop spans 18 amino acids. Deletions cut 1 base from V and 1 base from J, with 18 bases between. The V gene's germline CDR1 is MDHEN and CDR2 SYDVKM. Here the CDR3 reads CASSLSRRGGHRTDTQYF. As DNA, the CDR3 is TGTGCCAGCAGTTTATCTCGGCGAGGGGGACACCGCACAGATACGCAGTATTTT.

V and J are TRBV7-9 and TRBJ2-2, with 9 bases matching TRBD1. The junction had 5 bases not matched to a gene; V was cut back by 5 bases and J by 7 bases. This CDR3 has 14 amino acids. Germline loops: CDR1 SEHNR, CDR2 FQNEAQ (reference sequence). CDR3 DNA: TGTGCCAGCAGCCAACGACAGGGGGACGGGGAGCTGTTTTTT. It encodes CASSQRQGDGELFF.

The chain has TRBV20-1 and TRBJ1-2; D is ambiguous. Germline CDR1 is DFQATT and CDR2 is SNEGSKA (reference sequence). This CDR3 region has 11 residues. Trimming cost V 6 bases and J 1 base, with 6 bases left between them. CDR3 bases: TGCAGTGCCCGGCGTAACTATGGCTACACCTTC. Protein: CSARRNYGYTF.

The table lists this clonotype with a few counts. The chain recombines TRBV28 with TRBJ2-3, with 9 bases aligning to TRBD2. Per the germline V gene, CDR1 is MDHEN and CDR2 is SYDVKM. Germline trimming cut 5 bases from V and 4 bases from J; bases unmatched to any gene: 7. The CDR3 is made up of 15 amino acids. In nucleotides, the CDR3 is TGTGCCAGCAGTGATAGCGGGAGTGCAGCAGATACGCAGTATTTT. Amino acids: CASSDSGSAADTQYF.

The V call is TRBV7-9, the J call TRBJ2-5; the D is unclear. The CDR3 has 14 residues. V lost 2 bases to trimming and J lost 4 bases, with 11 bases between them. Germline V gene data show CDR1 as SEHNR and CDR2 as FQNEAQ (reference sequence). Written as DNA, the CDR3 is TGTGCCAGCAGCTTAAGTTTTTGGGGAGAGACCCAGTACTTC. It yields the protein CASSLSFWGETQYF.

Comments on this clonotype: This may arise from a read error, as a much more abundant clone is one base away. The J gene is TRBJ2-7, the V gene TRBV27; D call uncertain. TRBJ2-5 explains the end of the DNA better; the J call may be wrong. The CDR3 totals 13 residues. Germline CDR1 is MNHEY and CDR2 is SMNVEV (reference sequence). The CDR3 loop reads CASSPQNKETQYF. CDR3 coding DNA: TGTGCCAGCAGTCCTCAGAATAAAGAGACCCAGTACTTC.

This clonotype has at least ten counts. The V call is TRBV29-1, the J call TRBJ2-3; 12 bases line up with TRBD2. J gave up 5 bases and V 5 bases, and 8 bases lay outside the gene matches. The CDR3 is made up of 15 amino acids. Germline V gene data show CDR1 as SQVTM and CDR2 as ANQGSEA. The DNA of the CDR3 is TGCAGCGTTTCCGCTAGCGGGGGGGCAGAAGATACGCAGTATTTT. Protein product: CSVSASGGAEDTQYF.

The V call is TRBV5-1, the J call TRBJ1-2; D ambiguous. The CDR3 sequence is 15 residues long. Germline V gene data show CDR1 as SGHRS and CDR2 as YFSETQ. V was shortened by 0 bases and J by 6 bases, with 15 bases between the two germline ends. CDR3: CASSLGTTAGDGYTF. In nucleotides, the CDR3 is TGCGCCAGCAGCTTGGGAACGACGGCGGGCGATGGCTACACCTTC.

The rearrangement uses TRBV3-1 and TRBJ2-1, with D hard to call. Germline values: CDR1 LGHDT, CDR2 YNNKEL (reference sequence). The ends were cut back, 4 bases at V and 8 bases at J, with 12 bases in the middle. The CDR3 covers 13 residues. CDR3 nucleotide sequence: TGTGCCAGCAGCCTCCCGAACGGCGATGAGCAGTTCTTC. Protein product: CASSLPNGDEQFF.

The CDR3 region is CASRNVRDTDTQYF. The CDR3 DNA follows: TGTGCCAGCAGAAATGTCAGGGACACAGATACGCAGTATTTT. V gene TRBV12-3 or TRBV12-4 combines with J gene TRBJ2-3, with D perhaps matching TRBD1 (5 bases). The germline V and J ends were trimmed by 6 bases and 2 bases, with 12 bases remaining between them. The CDR3 totals 14 residues.

This chain joins TRBV12-3 or TRBV12-4 and TRBJ2-3, with D perhaps matching TRBD1 or TRBD2 (5 bases each). Between the trimmed V and J ends, which lost 7 bases and 10 bases, there was a span of 15 bases. This CDR3 contains 12 residues. The CDR3 protein is CASMGSGRAQYF. In nucleotides, the CDR3 is TGTGCCAGCATGGGGTCGGGGCGGGCGCAGTATTTT.

Of note for this clonotype: Its ends do not fully match the called genes, so a read error is possible. The chain joins TRBV20-1 to TRBJ1-1; D not certain. Germline values: CDR1 DFQATT, CDR2 SNEGSKA (reference sequence). This CDR3 spans 13 amino acids. The CDR3 nucleotides are TGCAGTGCTAGTGAAGAAATGAACACTGAAACTTTCTTT. Its translation: CSASEEMNTETFF.

The chain has TRBV28 and TRBJ2-7; either TRBD1 or TRBD2 may fit D (5 bases each). The ends were cut back, 5 bases at V and 7 bases at J, with 18 bases in the middle. Germline-derived CDR1 and CDR2 are MDHEN and SYDVKM. The CDR3 consists of 14 residues. The CDR3 sequence is CASSENRGVREQYF. The CDR3 nucleotides read TGTGCCAGCAGTGAGAACCGGGGCGTCAGGGAGCAGTACTTC.

The chain couples TRBV6-1 to TRBJ2-3, with D perhaps given as TRBD1 or TRBD2 (5 bases each). The germline V and J ends were trimmed by 5 bases and 10 bases, with 13 bases remaining between them. Germline CDR1 MNHNS, CDR2 SASEGT. The CDR3 runs 12 residues. CDR3 DNA sequence: TGTGCCAGCAGTCCGCTCAGAGGGGCGCAGTATTTT. It translates to CASSPLRGAQYF.

The chain employs TRBV5-5 and TRBJ2-4; 11 bases are a match to TRBD1. CDR3 length equals 14 residues. Germline V gives CDR1 SGHKS, CDR2 YYEKEE (reference sequence). V lost 2 bases, J lost 13 bases, and 8 bases stayed unmatched. The CDR3 sequence is CASSFGQGAEEQYF. CDR3 bases: TGTGCCAGCAGCTTCGGACAGGGGGCGGAGGAGCAGTACTTC.

The chain carries TRBV20-1 and TRBJ1-2, with D unresolved. Germline assignment: CDR1 DFQATT and CDR2 SNEGSKA (reference sequence). The V end lost 1 base, the J end lost 5 bases, and 8 bases lay between the germline ends. The CDR3 totals 12 residues. CDR3 coding DNA: TGCAGTGCTAGAGGGCAACAATATGGCTACACCTTC. This codes for CSARGQQYGYTF.

This chain uses TRBV7-6 with TRBJ2-1, with D unresolved. The V gene lost 1 base and the J gene lost 11 bases, with 12 bases spanning the gap. The CDR3 extends over 13 amino acids. CDR1 is SGHVS and CDR2 is FNYEAQ in the germline V gene. This chain's CDR3 is CASSLDRLEKQFF. CDR3 in DNA: TGTGCCAGCAGCTTAGATAGGCTAGAGAAGCAGTTCTTC.

The rearrangement uses TRBV29-1 and TRBJ2-6; D gene ambiguous. The germline gives CDR1 SQVTM, CDR2 ANQGSEA. V lost 7 bases and J 0 bases, leaving 16 bases between the germline ends. The CDR3 is made up of 16 amino acids. CDR3 coding DNA: TGCAGCGGTTACCGATCTCCAGCCTCTGGGGCCAACGTCCTGACTTTC. Its translation: CSGYRSPASGANVLTF.

The gene calls are TRBV7-6 and TRBJ2-5, with 9 bases lining up with TRBD1. Judging by the DNA end, TRBJ2-7 fits better; the J call may be wrong. CDR1 SGHVS and CDR2 FNYEAQ come from the germline V gene. This CDR3 has 18 amino acids. CDR3 amino acids: CASSLWGDRGSNVGEQYF. CDR3 nucleotides: TGTGCCAGCAGCTTATGGGGCGACAGGGGGTCTAATGTAGGCGAGCAGTACTTC.